These 13 T cell receptor beta chains were sequenced from one sample in a study of cytotoxic CD8 clonotypes in ibrutinib-treated CLL. Here immunoSEQ multiplex PCR was the method, and the copy in TCRdb shows in-frame clones only, minus some. Of approximately 320,000 clones in the sample, roughly 71% are singletons; the top ten hold just under 6.5%. Specimen: PBMCs, collected after 36 months of ibrutinib treatment. All receptors come from a human donor with chronic lymphocytic leukemia.

This chain joins TRBV2 and TRBJ2-1; D tentatively fits TRBD1 or TRBD2 (5 bases each). Germline V gene sequence: CDR1 SNHLY, CDR2 FYNNEI. This CDR3 comprises 12 residues. Trimming left V 8 bases short and J 4 bases short, with 9 bases between. This CDR3 reads CASLREYNEQFF. In DNA form, the CDR3 reads TGTGCCAGCCTCAGGGAGTACAATGAGCAGTTCTTC.

This sequence joins TRBV7-6 and TRBJ2-7; 7 bases line up with TRBD2. CDR1 is SGHVS, CDR2 FNYEAQ, per germline. The CDR3 contains 16 residues. Trimming took 5 bases from V and 0 from J; bases not matched to a gene: 10. CDR3 coding DNA: TGTGCCAGCAGCCCCTTCGGGGGGACCCACTCCTACGAGCAGTACTTC. It encodes CASSPFGGTHSYEQYF.

This chain links TRBV11-2 with TRBJ2-3, with D perhaps matching TRBD2 (7 bases). This CDR3 has 13 residues. V was trimmed by 4 bases and J by 8 bases, leaving 13 bases between them. Germline V lookup: CDR1 SGHAT, CDR2 FQNNGV. CDR3 in amino acids: CASSWGGTGTQYF. CDR3 nucleotides: TGTGCCAGCAGCTGGGGGGGCACCGGTACGCAGTATTTT.

The chain joins TRBV28 to TRBJ2-1, with a possible D match to TRBD2 (6 bases). Germline V CDR1 and CDR2: MDHEN, SYDVKM. CDR3 size: 16 residues. Trimming took off 6 bases at V and 6 bases at J, with 21 bases between the two ends. CDR3 nucleotides: TGTGCCAGCAGCGTCGCTGGTAGCGGTACGCGCAATGAGCAGTTCTTC. Protein: CASSVAGSGTRNEQFF.

This sequence joins TRBV9 and TRBJ2-5, with 13 bases that match TRBD2. V shed 1 base and J 1 base; nucleotides not matched to a gene: 4. There are 17 residues in the CDR3. The germline V gene has CDR1 SGDLS and CDR2 YYNGEE. The CDR3 sequence: CASSVTTSGGLQETQYF. In DNA form, the CDR3 reads TGTGCCAGCAGCGTAACGACTAGCGGGGGGCTCCAAGAGACCCAGTACTTC.

The chain recombines TRBV5-1 with TRBJ2-1, with 9 bases lining up with TRBD2. CDR1 and CDR2 from the germline V gene are SGHRS and YFSETQ. The V gene end was trimmed by 3 bases and the J gene end by 1 base; junction bases not matched to a gene: 5. CDR3 length: 16 amino acids. The DNA of the CDR3 is TGCGCCAGCAGCTCAACTAGCGGGCTGTCCTACAATGAGCAGTTCTTC. Its protein product is CASSSTSGLSYNEQFF.

The chain carries TRBV4-3 and TRBJ2-7; D remains ambiguous. The CDR3 runs to 14 residues. The V gene's germline CDR1 is LGHNA and CDR2 YSLEER. Trimming pared 1 base from V and 3 bases from J, leaving 10 bases between. The CDR3 is CASSQGYGNYEQYF. For the CDR3, the DNA is TGCGCCAGCAGCCAAGGGTACGGAAACTACGAGCAGTACTTC.

This clone was seen more than once but under ten times. J is TRBJ1-2 and V is TRBV20-1; D is unclear. V lost 8 bases and J 6 bases, leaving 7 bases between the germline ends. Germline V gene data show CDR1 as DFQATT and CDR2 as SNEGSKA (reference sequence). This CDR3 is built from 9 residues. CDR3 in DNA: TGCAGTCCTGCTCATGGCTACACCTTC. Translation gives CSPAHGYTF.

The chain uses TRBV15 and TRBJ2-7; TRBD2 agrees at 8 bases. Germline trimming cut 1 base from V and 2 bases from J; bases unmatched to any gene: 10. Germline loops: CDR1 LNHNV, CDR2 YYDKDF (reference sequence). CDR3 length equals 17 residues. The CDR3 loop is CATSRGRSGSGTYEQYF. Written as DNA, the CDR3 is TGTGCCACCAGCAGAGGTCGAAGCGGGAGTGGGACCTACGAGCAGTACTTC.

The rearrangement joins TRBV19 to TRBJ2-7, with 8 bases aligning to TRBD1. Germline CDR1 and CDR2: LNHDA and SQIVND (reference sequence). The length of the CDR3 is 13 residues. Trimming cost V 4 bases and J 3 bases; bases outside gene matches: 2. The CDR3 reads CASSKDRVYEQYF. The CDR3 coding sequence is TGTGCCAGTAGTAAGGACAGGGTCTACGAGCAGTACTTC. The entire variable domain, with the rest obtained from reference TRBV19 and TRBJ2-7, is as follows: DGGITQSPKYLFRKEGQNVTLSCEQNLNHDAMYWYRQDPGQGLRLIYYSQIVNDFQKGDIAEGYSVSREKKESFPLTVTSAQKNPTAFYLCASSKDRVYEQYFGPGTRLTVT.

CDR3 nucleotide sequence: TGTGCCAGCAGAGGGACAGGCTACAATGAGCAGTTCTTC. It codes for CASRGTGYNEQFF. This chain links TRBV6-1 with TRBJ2-1, with 8 bases that match TRBD1. V shed 6 bases and J 3 bases; nucleotides not matched to a gene: 1. CDR1 MNHNS and CDR2 SASEGT come from the germline V gene. The CDR3 contains 13 residues.

This clone has only a few counts. The V call is TRBV4-1, the J call TRBJ2-7; 7 bases align to TRBD2. CDR1 is MGHRA and CDR2 is YSYEKL in the germline V gene. This CDR3 spans 17 amino acids. The trim removed 0 bases at V and 2 bases at J, leaving 10 bases unmatched. The CDR3 DNA sequence: TGCGCCAGCAGCCAAGATCAGCTAGCGGACTTAGCCTACGAGCAGTACTTC. This gives the protein CASSQDQLADLAYEQYF.

The rearrangement links TRBV7-6 to TRBJ2-1; D gene unclear. In germline, CDR1 is SGHVS, CDR2 FNYEAQ. The V end was cut by 1 base, the J end by 2 bases, with 12 bases between. The CDR3 extends over 16 amino acids. The CDR3, as DNA: TGTGCCAGCAGCTTAGAGGGCAGAGGTCCCTACAATGAGCAGTTCTTC. Protein product: CASSLEGRGPYNEQFF.